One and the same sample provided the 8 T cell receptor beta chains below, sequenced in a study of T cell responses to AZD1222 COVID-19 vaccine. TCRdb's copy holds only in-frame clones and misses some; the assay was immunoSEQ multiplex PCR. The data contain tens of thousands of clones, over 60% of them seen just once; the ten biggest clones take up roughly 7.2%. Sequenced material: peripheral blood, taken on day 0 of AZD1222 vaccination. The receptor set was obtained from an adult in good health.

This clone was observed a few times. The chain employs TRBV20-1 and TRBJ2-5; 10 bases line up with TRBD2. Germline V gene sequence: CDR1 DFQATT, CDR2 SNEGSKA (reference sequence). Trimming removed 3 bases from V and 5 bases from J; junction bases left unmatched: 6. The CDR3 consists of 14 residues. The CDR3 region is CSASLAGGLETQYF. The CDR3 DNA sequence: TGCAGTGCTAGTTTAGCGGGGGGTTTGGAGACCCAGTACTTC.

The CDR3 bases are TGTGCCAGCAGTTACCGGACAGGGAGTAGGGAAAAACTGTTTTTT. This translates into CASSYRTGSREKLFF. The chain combines TRBV6-5 with TRBJ1-4, with 8 bases matching TRBD1. The CDR3 is 15 amino acids. V trimming: 2 bases; J trimming: 8 bases; junction bases outside the gene matches: 7. Germline CDR1 and CDR2: MNHEY and SVGAGI.

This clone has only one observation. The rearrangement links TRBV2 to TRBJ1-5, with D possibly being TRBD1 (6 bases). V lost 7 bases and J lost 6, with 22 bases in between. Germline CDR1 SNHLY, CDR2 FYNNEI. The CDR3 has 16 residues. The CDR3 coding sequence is TGTGCCAGCAAGTCCCGGGCACAGGGTTGGGGTCAGCCCCAGCATTTT. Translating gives CASKSRAQGWGQPQHF.

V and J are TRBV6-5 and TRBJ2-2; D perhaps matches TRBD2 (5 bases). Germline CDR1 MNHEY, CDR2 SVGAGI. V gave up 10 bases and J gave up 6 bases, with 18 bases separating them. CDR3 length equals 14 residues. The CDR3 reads CATSSRAPPGELFF. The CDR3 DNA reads TGTGCCACCTCCTCGAGGGCCCCCCCCGGGGAGCTGTTTTTT.

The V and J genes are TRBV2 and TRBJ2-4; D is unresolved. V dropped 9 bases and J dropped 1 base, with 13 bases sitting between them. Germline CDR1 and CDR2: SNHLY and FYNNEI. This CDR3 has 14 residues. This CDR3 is CARSDTVAKNIQYF. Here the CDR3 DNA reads TGTGCCAGGTCCGATACGGTGGCCAAAAACATTCAGTACTTC.

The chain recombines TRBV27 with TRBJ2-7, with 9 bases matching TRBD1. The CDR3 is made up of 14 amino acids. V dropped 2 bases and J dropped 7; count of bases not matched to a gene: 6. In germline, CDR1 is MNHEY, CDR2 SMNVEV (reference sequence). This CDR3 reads CASSLEQGAREQYF. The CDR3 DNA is TGTGCCAGCAGTTTAGAACAGGGGGCGCGTGAGCAGTACTTC.

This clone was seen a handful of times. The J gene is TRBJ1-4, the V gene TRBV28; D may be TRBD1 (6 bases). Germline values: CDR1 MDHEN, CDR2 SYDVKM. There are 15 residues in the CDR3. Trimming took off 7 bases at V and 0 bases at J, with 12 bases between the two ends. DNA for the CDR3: TGTGCCAGCAATGGGGGGCTGGCAACTAATGAAAAACTGTTTTTT. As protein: CASNGGLATNEKLFF.

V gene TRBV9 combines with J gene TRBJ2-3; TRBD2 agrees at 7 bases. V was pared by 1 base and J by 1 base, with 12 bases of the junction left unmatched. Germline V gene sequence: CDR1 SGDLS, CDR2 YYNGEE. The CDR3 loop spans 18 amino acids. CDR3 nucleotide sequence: TGTGCCAGCAGCGTACAAGGGAGCGGGAAAGGTGGCACAGATACGCAGTATTTT. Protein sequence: CASSVQGSGKGGTDTQYF.